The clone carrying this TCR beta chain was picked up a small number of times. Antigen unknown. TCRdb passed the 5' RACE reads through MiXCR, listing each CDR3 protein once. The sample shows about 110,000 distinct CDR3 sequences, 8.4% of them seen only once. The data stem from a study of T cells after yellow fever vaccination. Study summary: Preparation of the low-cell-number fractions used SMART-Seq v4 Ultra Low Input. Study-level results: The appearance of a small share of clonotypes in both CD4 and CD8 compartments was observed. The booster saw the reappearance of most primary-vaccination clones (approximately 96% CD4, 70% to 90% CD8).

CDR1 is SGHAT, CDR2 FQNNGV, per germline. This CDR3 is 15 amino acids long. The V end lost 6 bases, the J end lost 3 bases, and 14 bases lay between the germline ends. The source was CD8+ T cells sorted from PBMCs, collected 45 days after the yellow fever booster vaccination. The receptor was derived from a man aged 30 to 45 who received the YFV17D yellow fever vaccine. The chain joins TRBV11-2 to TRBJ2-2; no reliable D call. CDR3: CASRDLNYDTGELFF. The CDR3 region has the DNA TGTGCCAGCAGGGACCTAAATTATGACACCGGGGAGCTGTTTTTT. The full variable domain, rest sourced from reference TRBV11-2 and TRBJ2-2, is EAGVAQSPRYKIIEKRQSVAFWCNPISGHATLYWYQQILGQGPKLLIQFQNNGVVDDSQLPKDRFSAERLKGVDSTLKIQPAKLEDSAVYLCASRDLNYDTGELFFGEGSRLTVL.